This T cell receptor beta chain appears in the sequencing data of a study of cytomegalovirus exposure and HLA in healthy donors. Notes on the study in general: It was reported that the classifier diagnosed cytomegalovirus status with high specificity and sensitivity in both the original and validation cohorts. Testing in vitro showed three CMV-associated chains specific for CMV antigens.

The CDR3 covers 14 residues. The ends lost 1 base at V and 3 bases at J; junction bases unmatched: 1. Germline values: CDR1 LNHDA, CDR2 SQIVND (reference sequence). A word on this clone: Antigen specificity is unknown.

Profiled with immunoSEQ multiplex PCR; TCRdb holds only in-frame clones, not every one. The repertoire holds roughly 120,000 clones, with 88% as singletons. The sequenced material came from PBMCs. The receptor comes from a young woman in good health and CMV-seropositive. The chain is built from TRBV19 and TRBJ2-3; 7 bases are a match to TRBD1. As DNA, the CDR3 is TGTGCCAGTAGTATAGGACAGGGAACAGATACGCAGTATTTT. Encoded protein: CASSIGQGTDTQYF.